This TCR beta chain originates from a study of blood T cell repertoires in COVID-19. Study-level background: Material from acute and convalescent COVID-19 was sourced from the United States, Italy and Spain.

Measured with immunoSEQ multiplex PCR; TCRdb has only the in-frame clones, and not every one. The sample lists about 300,000 clones, nearly 90% seen once, with under 6% in the top ten. The germline V gene encodes CDR1 LNHDA and CDR2 SQIVND (reference sequence). Trimming removed 10 bases from V and 0 bases from J, with 13 bases in between. The CDR3 runs 15 residues. This sequence joins TRBV19 and TRBJ1-6, with D tentatively TRBD1 (5 bases). Material: PBMCs or T cells enriched from blood (not recorded which). The receptor was derived from a woman in her thirties who had recovered from COVID-19. The CDR3 reads CATQTASSYNSPLHF. CDR3 nucleotide sequence: TGTGCCACCCAGACAGCGAGCTCCTATAATTCACCCCTCCACTTT.